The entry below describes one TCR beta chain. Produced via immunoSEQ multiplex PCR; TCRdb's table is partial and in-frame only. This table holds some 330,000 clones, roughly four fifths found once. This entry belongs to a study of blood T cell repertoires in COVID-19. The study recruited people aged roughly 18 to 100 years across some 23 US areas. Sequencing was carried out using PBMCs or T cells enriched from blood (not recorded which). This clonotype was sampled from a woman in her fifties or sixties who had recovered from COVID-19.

CDR3 loop: CASRPLAGGVNEQFF. CDR3 coding DNA: TGTGCCAGCAGGCCACTAGCGGGAGGAGTAAATGAGCAGTTCTTC. The chain combines TRBV2 with TRBJ2-1, with 12 bases fitting TRBD2. This CDR3 has 15 amino acids. Unmatched junction bases numbered 7, after V lost 6 bases and J lost 7 bases. The germline CDR1 and CDR2 sequences are SNHLY and FYNNEI.